This T cell receptor beta chain came from a study of blood T cells in healthy people across ages. CDR1 MNHEY and CDR2 SVGEGT come from the germline V gene. The CDR3 covers 16 residues. Trimming shortened V by 6 bases and J by 4 bases, and 19 bases separated the two germline ends. Alongside a J-beta primer mix, a sample-barcoded 5' primer served in a second PCR lasting roughly 6 to 12 cycles. From the 5' RACE reads, TCRdb called clonotypes with MiXCR, one entry per CDR3 protein. The repertoire consists of under 2,000,000 distinct CDR3 sequences, with 49% occurring once and the leading ten covering about 2.1%. Ranging in age from about 6 to 95, the donors were healthy Caucasian individuals from Russia. Whenever a sample was processed, at least 6 million PBMCs were isolated.

This TCR derives from a middle-aged woman in good health. Input material: blood. The V gene is TRBV6-2 or TRBV6-3, the J gene TRBJ2-1; D is unresolved. Here the CDR3 DNA reads TGTGCCAGCAGCTCCCGGACCAGCATCGAGTACAATGAGCAGTTCTTC. Protein: CASSSRTSIEYNEQFF.